The clone carrying this TCR beta chain was found a few times. The data are from a study of blood T cell repertoires in COVID-19. Generated by immunoSEQ multiplex PCR, the TCRdb table keeps only in-frame clones and is missing some. There are 75,000 to 95,000 clones in the sample; around nine tenths occur only once, and about 5.3% lies in the top ten. This CDR3 has 15 residues. Germline V lookup: CDR1 SGHTA, CDR2 FQGNSA. V lost 5 bases and J lost 9; bases outside the gene matches: 10. The V gene is TRBV7-2, the J gene TRBJ1-6; 7 nucleotides match TRBD1. Sequencing was done on a sample of peripheral blood. The sequence came from a man in his sixties with acute or convalescent COVID-19. CDR3 DNA sequence: TGTGCCAGCAGCCCGCGACAGGGTCCACGTTCACCCCTCCACTTT. This gives the protein CASSPRQGPRSPLHF.